This T cell receptor beta chain is drawn from a study of shared clonotypes between healthy human individuals. General study results and limits: Apart from blood, nothing was sampled; tissue repertoires likely differ.

Each replicate PCR on the sorted subsets used 200 to 250 ng DNA (around 30,000 T cell genomes). Using immunoSEQ multiplex PCR, the repertoire was profiled, and TCRdb retains in-frame clones only, with some absent. The top ten clones hold 0.3% to 0.45% of a sample with approximately 2,300,000 clones, around 93% of them seen once. Splitting the CD4+ cells yielded a CD45RA+ naive subset and a CD45RA-negative memory subset. Concerning this clone itself: Its antigen is not known.

Germline CDR1 SGHVS, CDR2 FNYEAQ. V was pared by 5 bases and J by 5 bases, with 5 bases between. The length of the CDR3 is 11 residues. This clonotype was sampled from a man younger than 35 in good health. Some clones in this sample may be carry-over from other donors' samples. The specimen sequenced was naive CD4+ T cells from PBMCs. Subset indicated: CD45RA+ positively selected. The chain couples TRBV7-6 to TRBJ2-3, with unresolved D. CDR3 sequence: CASSLQDTQYF. CDR3 DNA: TGTGCCAGCAGCCTCCAAGATACGCAGTATTTT.